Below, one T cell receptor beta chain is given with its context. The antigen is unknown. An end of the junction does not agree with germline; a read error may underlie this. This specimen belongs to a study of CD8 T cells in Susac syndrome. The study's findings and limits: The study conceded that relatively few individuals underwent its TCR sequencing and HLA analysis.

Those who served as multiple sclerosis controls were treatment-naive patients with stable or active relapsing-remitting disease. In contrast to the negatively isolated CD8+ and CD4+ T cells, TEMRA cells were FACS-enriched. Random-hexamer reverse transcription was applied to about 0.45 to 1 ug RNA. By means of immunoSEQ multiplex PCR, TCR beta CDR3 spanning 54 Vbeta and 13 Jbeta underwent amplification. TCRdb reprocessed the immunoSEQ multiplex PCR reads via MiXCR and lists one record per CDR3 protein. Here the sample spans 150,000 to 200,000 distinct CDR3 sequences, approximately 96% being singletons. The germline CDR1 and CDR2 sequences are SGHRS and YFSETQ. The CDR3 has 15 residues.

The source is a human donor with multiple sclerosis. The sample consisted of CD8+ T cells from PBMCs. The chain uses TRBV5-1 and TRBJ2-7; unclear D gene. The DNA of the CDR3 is TGCGCCAGCAGATTCCCACCGGAGTGGCTTCGTCGGTTCAACTTC. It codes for CASRFPPEWLRRFNF.